The sequence of this TCR beta chain was determined in a study of T cells after yellow fever vaccination. General study results and limits: Repertoires obtained by FACS sorting could include abundant clonotypes that entered as contaminants from the bulk population. Although the secondary response was weaker, it peaked faster, at day 5 versus 15.

A single record per CDR3 protein comes from TCRdb applying MiXCR to the 5' RACE reads. Altogether approximately 140,000 distinct CDR3 sequences are present, 6.5% to 8.5% being singletons, with the ten largest covering under 0.85%. With regard to this clonotype: What it recognizes is unknown.

The CDR3 has 15 residues. V trimming: 1 base; J trimming: 1 base; junction bases outside the gene matches: 6. CDR1 DFQATT and CDR2 SNEGSKA come from the germline V gene (reference sequence). The source was CD4+ T cells sorted from PBMCs, collected 5 days after the yellow fever booster vaccination. The genes are TRBV20-1 and TRBJ2-5, with 7 bases fitting TRBD2. This clonotype was obtained from a man younger than 45 who received the YFV17D yellow fever vaccine. CDR3 residues: CSARAASGAQETQYF. The CDR3 DNA follows: TGCAGTGCTAGAGCGGCTAGCGGAGCCCAAGAGACCCAGTACTTC.